This T cell receptor beta chain derives from a study of regulatory T cells in long-lasting Graves disease. Study-level findings and limits: Segments TRBV28, TRBJ1-2 and TRBJ2-5 showed preferential usage in persistent disease. Patients whose Graves' disease persisted exhibited lower TCR diversity than those newly diagnosed.

The time point here: newly diagnosed GD, antithyroid drugs for less than 3 months. Preparation of the TCR library used RNA extracted from PBMCs. Through Arm-PCR of CDR3 regions and iRepertoire HTBI primers, TCR beta libraries were built. Each CDR3 protein is one row after TCRdb ran MiXCR on the multiplex PCR reads. This sample has 620,000 or so distinct CDR3 sequences; 15% to 20% occur once, and the top ten carry more than 15%. In regard to this clonotype: What it recognizes is unknown.

V dropped 5 bases and J dropped 1; count of bases not matched to a gene: 6. Per germline, CDR1 MDHEN and CDR2 SYDVKM. This CDR3 spans 15 amino acids. These same data were also listed under a study on T cells in Graves' hyperthyroidism and ophthalmopathy. That work contributes: A model using 13 V-J features told ophthalmopathy apart from stable hyperthyroidism.

The source of this sequence is a young woman with Graves disease. The chain joins TRBV28 to TRBJ2-5; 8 nucleotides line up with TRBD2. Specimen: peripheral blood mononuclear cells (PBMCs), collected at new diagnosis, from a patient treated with antithyroid drugs. CDR3 DNA: TGTGCCAGCAGTCCCGGGGGGGGGGCCCAAGAGACCCAGTACTTC. Its translation is CASSPGGGAQETQYF.